This T cell receptor (beta chain) stems from a study of regulatory T cells in long-lasting Graves disease. Sample time point: newly diagnosed GD, antithyroid drugs for less than 3 months. The TCR library was prepared using RNA isolated from PBMCs. This CDR3 has 15 amino acids. Germline values: CDR1 DFQATT, CDR2 SNEGSKA (reference sequence). V shed 2 bases, J shed 3 bases, and the junction held 7 bases outside the gene matches. In its sample, this clonotype was seen a few times. Arm-PCR with iRepertoire HTBI primers amplified the CDR3 regions for these TCR beta libraries. MiXCR was run by TCRdb on the multiplex PCR reads, yielding one entry per CDR3 protein. The sample lists under 700,000 distinct CDR3 sequences; 15% to 20% were seen once. These data were likewise used in another study, on T cells in Graves' hyperthyroidism and ophthalmopathy.

Specimen: peripheral blood mononuclear cells (PBMCs), collected at new diagnosis, from a patient treated with antithyroid drugs. The V call is TRBV20-1, the J call TRBJ1-2, with 9 bases fitting TRBD1. This receptor was obtained from a woman aged 40-65 years with Graves disease. CDR3 protein: CSARSPGTGHYGYTF. In DNA form, the CDR3 reads TGCAGTGCTAGATCCCCCGGGACAGGGCACTATGGCTACACCTTC.